This TCR beta chain derives from a study of OX40 agonist ivuxolimab in advanced cancers. Concerning this clone: The antigen remains unidentified.

This CDR3 is built from 15 residues. V lost 4 bases and J 1 base, leaving 14 bases between the germline ends. In germline, CDR1 is MDHEN, CDR2 SYDVKM. Whole-study results and caveats: No determination was made of the antigen specificity of the expanded peripheral T cells. Also showing low normalized T-cell clonal expansion were some of the nonresponders.

Assay used: immunoSEQ multiplex PCR; TCRdb lists only in-frame clones, some missing. The sample includes approximately 39,000 clones, around 90% of them seen just once. The TCR comes from an adult with an advanced solid tumor such as melanoma, head and neck, liver or kidney cancer. The chain joins TRBV28 to TRBJ2-7; unclear D gene. Source: CD4+ or CD8+ T cells sorted from blood, taken in a trial of the OX40 agonist ivuxolimab. The CDR3 DNA reads TGTGCCAGCAGTTCATTGAGTAGGAATTCCTACGAGCAGTACTTC. Its protein is CASSSLSRNSYEQYF.